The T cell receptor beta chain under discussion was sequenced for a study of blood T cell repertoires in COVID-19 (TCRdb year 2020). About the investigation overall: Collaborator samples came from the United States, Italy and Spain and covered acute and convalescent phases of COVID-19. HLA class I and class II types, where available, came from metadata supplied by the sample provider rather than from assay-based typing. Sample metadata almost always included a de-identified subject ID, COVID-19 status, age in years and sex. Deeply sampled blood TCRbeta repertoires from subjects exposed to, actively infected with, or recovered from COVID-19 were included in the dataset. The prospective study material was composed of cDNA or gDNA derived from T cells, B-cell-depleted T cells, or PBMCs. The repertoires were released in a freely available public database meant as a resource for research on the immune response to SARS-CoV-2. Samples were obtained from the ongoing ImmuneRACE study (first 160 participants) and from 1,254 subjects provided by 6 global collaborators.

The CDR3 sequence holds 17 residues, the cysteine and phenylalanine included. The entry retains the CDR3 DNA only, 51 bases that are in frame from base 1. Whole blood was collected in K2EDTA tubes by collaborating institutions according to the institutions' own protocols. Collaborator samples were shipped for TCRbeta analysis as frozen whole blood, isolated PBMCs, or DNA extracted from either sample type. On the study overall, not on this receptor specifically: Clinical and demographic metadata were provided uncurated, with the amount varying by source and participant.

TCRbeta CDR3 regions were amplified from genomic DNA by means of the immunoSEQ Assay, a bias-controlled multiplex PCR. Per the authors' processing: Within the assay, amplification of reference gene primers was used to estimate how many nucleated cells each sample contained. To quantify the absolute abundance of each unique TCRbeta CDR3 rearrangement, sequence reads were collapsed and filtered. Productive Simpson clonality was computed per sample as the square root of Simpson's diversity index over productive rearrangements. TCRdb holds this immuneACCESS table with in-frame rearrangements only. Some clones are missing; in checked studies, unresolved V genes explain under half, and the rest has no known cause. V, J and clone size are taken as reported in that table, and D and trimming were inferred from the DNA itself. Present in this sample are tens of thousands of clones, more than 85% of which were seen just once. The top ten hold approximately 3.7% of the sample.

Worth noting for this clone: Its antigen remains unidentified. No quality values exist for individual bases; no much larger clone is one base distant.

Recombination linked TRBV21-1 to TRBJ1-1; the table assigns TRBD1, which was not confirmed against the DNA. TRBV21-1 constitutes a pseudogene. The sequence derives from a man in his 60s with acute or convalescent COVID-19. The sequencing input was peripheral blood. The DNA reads TGTGCCAGCAGCAACCCCCTAAACAGGGGTTCTAAGACTGAAGCTTTCTTT. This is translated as CASSNPLNRGSKTEAFF.